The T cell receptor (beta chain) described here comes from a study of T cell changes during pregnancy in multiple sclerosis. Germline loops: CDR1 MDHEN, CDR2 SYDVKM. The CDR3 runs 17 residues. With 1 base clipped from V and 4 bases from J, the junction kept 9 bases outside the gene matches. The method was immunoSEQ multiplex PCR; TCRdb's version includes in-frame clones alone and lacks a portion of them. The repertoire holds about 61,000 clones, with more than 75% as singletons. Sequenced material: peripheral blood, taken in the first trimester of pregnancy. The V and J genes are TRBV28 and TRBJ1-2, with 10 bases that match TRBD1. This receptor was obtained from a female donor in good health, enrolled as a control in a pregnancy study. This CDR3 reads CASSLLPGTGAPYGYTF. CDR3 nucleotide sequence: TGTGCCAGCAGTTTATTGCCCGGGACAGGGGCTCCCTATGGCTACACCTTC.